These 10 T cell receptor beta chains were sequenced from one sample in a study of regulatory T cells in long-lasting Graves disease. The time point was: persistent/refractory GD, antithyroid drugs over 5 years with positive TRAb. The TCR library was prepared using RNA isolated from PBMCs. Combining iRepertoire HTBI primers with Arm-PCR of CDR3 regions, the authors built TCR beta libraries. TCRdb reprocessed the multiplex PCR reads with MiXCR, giving one entry per CDR3 protein. Here the sample spans 600,000 to 850,000 distinct CDR3 sequences, 25% to 35% being singletons. This material consisted of peripheral blood mononuclear cells (PBMCs), taken when the disease was refractory, from a patient treated with antithyroid drugs. The source is a female donor with Graves disease.

This clonotype showed up many times. This chain uses TRBV28 with TRBJ1-6, with no clear D. CDR1 and CDR2 from the germline V gene are MDHEN and SYDVKM. Trimming stripped 6 bases from V and 8 bases from J, with 8 bases between. The CDR3 runs to 12 residues. CDR3 nucleotides: TGTGCCAGCAGCATACAGTATTCACCCCTCCACTTT. This encodes CASSIQYSPLHF.

In its sample, this clonotype was seen many times. The chain uses TRBV12-3 or TRBV12-4 and TRBJ1-4; maybe TRBD1 (5 bases). V shed 6 bases and J shed 5 bases, with 16 bases lying between them. This CDR3 spans 15 amino acids. The CDR3 spells CASSATGGGNEKLFF. The CDR3 DNA sequence: TGTGCCAGCAGCGCAACAGGAGGTGGAAATGAAAAACTGTTTTTT.

The chain links TRBV7-2 to TRBJ1-2; D not certain. The germline V gene encodes CDR1 SGHTA and CDR2 FQGNSA. The V end lost 5 bases, the J end lost 4 bases, and 17 bases lay between the germline ends. The CDR3 runs 15 residues. The CDR3 DNA reads as TGTGCCAGCAGCCCCCGGGAGGCCCGAAGCTATGGCTACACCTTC. Its protein is CASSPREARSYGYTF.

The V and J genes are TRBV12-3 or TRBV12-4 and TRBJ1-2, with D perhaps matching TRBD1 (5 bases). The V gene lost 5 bases and the J gene lost 5 bases, with 15 bases spanning the gap. The CDR3 is 14 residues long. The CDR3 sequence is CASSLHVGGYGYTF. The CDR3 DNA is TGTGCCAGCAGTCTTCACGTGGGGGGGTATGGCTACACCTTC.

This clonotype was found a few times. This sequence joins TRBV6-5 and TRBJ1-5; the D is unclear. V dropped 0 bases and J dropped 5 bases, with 8 bases sitting between them. The CDR3 consists of 14 residues. The germline gives CDR1 MNHEY, CDR2 SVGAGI. For the CDR3, the DNA is TGTGCCAGCAGTTACTCGTACGGCGATCAGCCCCAGCATTTT. Amino acids: CASSYSYGDQPQHF.

The rearrangement links TRBV30 to TRBJ2-2; tentative D call: TRBD2 (6 bases). This CDR3 comprises 14 residues. V was trimmed by 4 bases and J by 5 bases, leaving 14 bases between them. Per the germline V gene, CDR1 is GTSNPN and CDR2 is SVGIG (reference sequence). The CDR3 spells CAWKVGSETGELFF. The CDR3 coding sequence is TGTGCCTGGAAGGTCGGGAGCGAGACCGGGGAGCTGTTTTTT. The full variable domain, in which reference TRBV30 and TRBJ2-2 provide the parts outside the CDR3, is SQTIHQWPATLVQPVGSPLSLECTVEGTSNPNLYWYRQAAGRGLQLLFYSVGIGQISSEVPQNLSASRPQDRQFILSSKKLLLSDSGFYLCAWKVGSETGELFFGEGSRLTVL.

The genes are TRBV20-1 and TRBJ1-4; a possible D gene is TRBD1 (5 bases). V gave up 0 bases and J gave up 8 bases, with 13 bases separating them. Germline V CDR1 and CDR2: DFQATT, SNEGSKA (reference sequence). The CDR3 consists of 14 residues. The CDR3 region has the DNA TGCAGTGCTAGAGATGGCAAGGGGAGCGAAAAACTGTTTTTT. It is translated as CSARDGKGSEKLFF.

This clonotype has only a few counts. The rearrangement links TRBV12-3 or TRBV12-4 to TRBJ2-7; 8 bases line up with TRBD1. V shed 1 base and J 9 bases; nucleotides not matched to a gene: 14. The CDR3 covers 16 residues. In DNA form, the CDR3 reads TGTGCCAGCAGTTTAGAACTCAGGGGGCATAAGGGACGGCAGTACTTC. It yields the protein CASSLELRGHKGRQYF.

This clonotype was counted a few times. This chain connects TRBV15 to TRBJ1-2; weak D call: TRBD1 (5 bases). The CDR3 contains 13 residues. The germline V gene has CDR1 LNHNV and CDR2 YYDKDF (reference sequence). The germline V and J ends were trimmed by 3 bases and 5 bases, with 10 bases remaining between them. The CDR3 DNA is TGTGCCACCAGCAGCAGACAGCTATATGGCTACACCTTC. Its translation is CATSSRQLYGYTF.

In its sample, this clonotype was seen many times. The chain combines TRBV28 with TRBJ1-1; 8 bases agree with TRBD1. J lost 5 bases, V lost 5 bases, and 7 bases had no gene match. Germline V gives CDR1 MDHEN, CDR2 SYDVKM. CDR3 length equals 14 residues. In nucleotides, the CDR3 is TGTGCCAGCAGTGACCAGGGGGCCCGAACTGAAGCTTTCTTT. Translated: CASSDQGARTEAFF.